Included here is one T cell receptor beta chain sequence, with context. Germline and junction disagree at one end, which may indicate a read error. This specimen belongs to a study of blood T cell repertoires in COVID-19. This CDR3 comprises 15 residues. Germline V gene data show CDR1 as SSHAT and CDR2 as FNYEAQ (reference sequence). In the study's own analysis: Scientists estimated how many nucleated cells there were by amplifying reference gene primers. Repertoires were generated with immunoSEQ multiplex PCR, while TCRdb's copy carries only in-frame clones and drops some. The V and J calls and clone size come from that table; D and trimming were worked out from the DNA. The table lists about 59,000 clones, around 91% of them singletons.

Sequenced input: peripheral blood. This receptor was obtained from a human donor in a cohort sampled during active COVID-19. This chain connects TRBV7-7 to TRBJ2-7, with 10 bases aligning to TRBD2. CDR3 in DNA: TGTGCTAGCAGCTTAGCGGGGGGAGAGGAGTACGAGCAGTACTTC. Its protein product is CASSLAGGEEYEQYF.